Following are 5 T cell receptor beta chains from one sample sequenced in a study of B cell selection in AIRE deficiency. CD4+CD127+ cells were sorted as the conventional CD4 T cells. Repertoires were generated with immunoSEQ multiplex PCR, while TCRdb's copy carries only in-frame clones and drops some. The sample contains about 24,000 clones, roughly 96% of which appear only once. The sample was CD4+CD127+ conventional T cells sorted from PBMCs. These receptor sequences come from a human donor in good health.

The chain recombines TRBV6-5 with TRBJ2-3, with D perhaps matching TRBD1 (6 bases). There are 14 residues in the CDR3. Germline CDR1 MNHEY, CDR2 SVGAGI. Trimming cost V 5 bases and J 1 base, with 10 bases left between them. In nucleotides, the CDR3 is TGTGCCAGCAGTCCCAACAGGGGCACAGATACGCAGTATTTT. This gives the protein CASSPNRGTDTQYF.

The chain uses TRBV6-6 and TRBJ2-7; D is uncertain. This CDR3 is 13 amino acids long. Deletions cut 0 bases from V and 5 bases from J, with 8 bases between. Germline V lookup: CDR1 MNHNY, CDR2 SVGAGI (reference sequence). CDR3 nucleotides: TGTGCCAGCAGTTACTCGTTCCAGGACGAGCAGTACTTC. Protein sequence: CASSYSFQDEQYF.

This clone came up once. V is TRBV7-3 and J is TRBJ2-3, with 12 bases matching TRBD2. The germline CDR1 and CDR2 sequences are SGHTA and FQGTGA. Germline trimming cut 5 bases from V and 1 base from J; bases unmatched to any gene: 4. This CDR3 region has 16 residues. CDR3: CASSPGLAGRTDTQYF. As DNA, the CDR3 is TGTGCCAGCAGCCCGGGACTAGCGGGCCGCACAGATACGCAGTATTTT.

V usage is TRBV9 and J usage is TRBJ1-1; no reliable D call. This CDR3 has 15 residues. Per germline, CDR1 SGDLS and CDR2 YYNGEE. V dropped 4 bases and J dropped 1 base, with 14 bases sitting between them. CDR3 sequence: CASSRSVQTNTEAFF. The CDR3 DNA is TGTGCCAGCAGCCGATCGGTACAGACGAACACTGAAGCTTTCTTT.

The genes are TRBV6-5 and TRBJ1-1, with D tentatively TRBD1 (6 bases). V was clipped by 6 bases and J by 2 bases, with 10 bases between them. Per germline, CDR1 MNHEY and CDR2 SVGAGI. This CDR3 is 13 amino acids long. This CDR3 reads CASRIRGNTEAFF. DNA for the CDR3: TGTGCCAGCAGGATCAGGGGAAACACTGAAGCTTTCTTT.